These 20 T cell receptor beta chains share one sample of origin, sequenced in a study of T-cell reconstitution after alpha-beta-depleted transplantation in children. Unique molecular identifiers were incorporated during preparation of the TCRbeta library. Each CDR3 protein is one row after TCRdb ran MiXCR on the PCR reads. The sample has about 610,000 distinct CDR3 sequences, 8% to 11% seen once. The sample was PBMCs from the stem cell graft donor, taken from the stem cell graft. These receptors all come from a human donor who donated a stem cell graft to a child with acute myeloid leukemia.

This clonotype has a handful of counts. The chain joins TRBV10-3 to TRBJ2-1; D perhaps matches TRBD2 (6 bases). Looked up from germline, CDR1 is ENHRY and CDR2 is SYGVKD. The CDR3 length is 17 residues. The germline V and J ends were trimmed by 5 bases and 5 bases, with 22 bases remaining between them. In DNA form, the CDR3 reads TGTGCCATCAGTCTCCCCCCCGGGCGTCGGGGGAACAATGAGCAGTTCTTC. Protein product: CAISLPPGRRGNNEQFF.

The chain recombines TRBV29-1 with TRBJ2-1, with 7 bases fitting TRBD1. Germline CDR1 SQVTM, CDR2 ANQGSEA. CDR3 length: 13 residues. V gave up 5 bases and J gave up 5 bases; unmatched junction bases: 6. The CDR3 coding sequence is TGCAGCGTTACAGGGGCCGGTGACAATGAGCAGTTCTTC. Translation gives CSVTGAGDNEQFF.

This clonotype appeared a few times. V gene TRBV20-1 combines with J gene TRBJ2-7; perhaps TRBD2 as D (6 bases). Per the germline V gene, CDR1 is DFQATT and CDR2 is SNEGSKA (reference sequence). The CDR3 consists of 13 residues. Deletions cut 1 base from V and 6 bases from J, with 13 bases between. The CDR3 spells CSARAGEVLEQYF. CDR3 sequence (DNA): TGCAGTGCTAGAGCGGGAGAGGTTCTCGAGCAGTACTTC.

V and J are TRBV20-1 and TRBJ2-7; D is unresolved. Between the trimmed V and J ends, which lost 0 bases and 2 bases, there was a span of 8 bases. In germline, CDR1 is DFQATT, CDR2 SNEGSKA (reference sequence). This CDR3 is built from 13 residues. The CDR3 sequence: CSARDARAYEQYF. CDR3 sequence (DNA): TGCAGTGCTAGAGACGCCCGAGCCTACGAGCAGTACTTC.

In its sample, this clonotype was seen many times. The gene calls are TRBV10-3 and TRBJ2-5, with TRBD2 identical over 7 bases. The J segment lost 1 base and the V segment lost 11 bases, leaving 4 bases of the junction unmatched. Germline CDR1 ENHRY, CDR2 SYGVKD. The CDR3 length is 12 residues. For the CDR3, the DNA is TGTGCCTCCGGGGGGATCCAAGAGACCCAGTACTTC. Its protein product is CASGGIQETQYF.

This clonotype was seen repeatedly, ten times or more. The rearrangement links TRBV20-1 to TRBJ2-5; possible D gene TRBD1, 7 bases. The CDR3 is 14 residues long. Germline CDR1 reads DFQATT; CDR2 reads SNEGSKA (reference sequence). Trimming removed 0 bases from V and 5 bases from J, with 13 bases in between. CDR3 sequence reads: CSARDFAGGETQYF. As DNA, the CDR3 is TGCAGTGCTAGAGATTTCGCAGGGGGGGAGACCCAGTACTTC.

This clonotype appeared many times. This chain links TRBV7-2 with TRBJ2-7, with D perhaps matching TRBD2 (6 bases). The CDR3 sequence is 15 residues long. CDR1 SGHTA and CDR2 FQGNSA come from the germline V gene. Trimming left V 0 bases short and J 3 bases short, with 12 bases between. The CDR3: CASSLALGLFYEQYF. As DNA, the CDR3 is TGTGCCAGCAGCTTAGCGCTGGGACTGTTCTACGAGCAGTACTTC.

This clonotype occurred many times. V gene TRBV3-1 combines with J gene TRBJ2-3, with D tentatively TRBD2 (5 bases). The V end was cut by 2 bases, the J end by 2 bases, with 11 bases between. From germline, CDR1 is LGHDT and CDR2 YNNKEL (reference sequence). There are 15 residues in the CDR3. Here the CDR3 DNA reads TGTGCCAGCAGCCAATTAGCGAGAGACACAGATACGCAGTATTTT. This codes for CASSQLARDTDTQYF.

This clonotype was observed a few times. The rearrangement links TRBV27 to TRBJ1-5; D not certain. Germline V gene sequence: CDR1 MNHEY, CDR2 SMNVEV (reference sequence). The CDR3 covers 13 residues. Trimming shortened V by 3 bases and J by 7 bases, and 10 bases separated the two germline ends. The CDR3 is CASSFGLGQPQHF. The CDR3, as DNA: TGTGCCAGCAGTTTTGGACTGGGGCAGCCCCAGCATTTT.

The gene calls are TRBV29-1 and TRBJ2-7; the match to TRBD2 covers 9 bases. The CDR3 covers 16 residues. The ends lost 1 base at V and 3 bases at J; junction bases unmatched: 10. CDR1 is SQVTM and CDR2 is ANQGSEA in the germline V gene. The DNA for the CDR3 is TGCAGCGTTGAAGGGGGATTAGCGGGAGACTTCTACGAGCAGTACTTC. The encoded protein is CSVEGGLAGDFYEQYF.

This clonotype was observed many times. The chain links TRBV28 to TRBJ2-1; 9 nucleotides line up with TRBD2. Unmatched junction bases numbered 28, after V lost 6 bases and J lost 4 bases. Germline V gene sequence: CDR1 MDHEN, CDR2 SYDVKM. The CDR3 loop spans 22 amino acids. CDR3 coding DNA: TGTGCCAGCAGCCTATGGCGCCTTAGCGGGAGCCGTCTACGCCCAGGATACAATGAGCAGTTCTTC. Translation: CASSLWRLSGSRLRPGYNEQFF.

This clonotype was counted many times. The V gene is TRBV27, the J gene TRBJ2-1; 10 bases map to TRBD1. Trimming cost V 5 bases and J 9 bases; bases outside gene matches: 13. The CDR3 has 16 amino acids. Germline values: CDR1 MNHEY, CDR2 SMNVEV (reference sequence). The CDR3 reads CASSHSIRQGAGEQFF. DNA for the CDR3: TGTGCCAGCAGTCATTCAATAAGACAGGGGGCTGGTGAGCAGTTCTTC.

The chain links TRBV7-2 to TRBJ2-7, with 8 positions matching TRBD2. The CDR3 is made up of 16 amino acids. Germline V gene sequence: CDR1 SGHTA, CDR2 FQGNSA. V lost 3 bases, J lost 3 bases, and 10 bases stayed unmatched. CDR3 loop: CASSFSGRGDYYEQYF. The DNA of the CDR3 is TGTGCCAGCAGCTTCTCGGGGCGGGGGGACTACTACGAGCAGTACTTC.

DNA of the CDR3: TGTGCCCTAGGAGGGAAAAGCTCCTACGAGCAGTACTTC. Translating it yields CALGGKSSYEQYF. The gene calls are TRBV30 and TRBJ2-7, with D possibly matching TRBD2 (6 bases). V was cut by 8 bases and J by 0 bases, with 14 bases left in between. From germline, CDR1 is GTSNPN and CDR2 SVGIG (reference sequence). CDR3 length: 13 residues.

This clonotype showed up many times. V and J are TRBV9 and TRBJ2-3, with a weak D call TRBD1 (6 bases). Trimming cost V 4 bases and J 10 bases, with 16 bases left between them. CDR3 size: 13 residues. The V gene's germline CDR1 is SGDLS and CDR2 YYNGEE. The CDR3 loop reads CASSIAGTNAQYF. CDR3 bases: TGTGCCAGCAGCATCGCCGGGACAAATGCGCAGTATTTT.

This clonotype appeared many times. The J gene is TRBJ1-2, the V gene TRBV24-1; TRBD1 matches at 8 bases. Germline values: CDR1 KGHDR, CDR2 SFDVKD. The CDR3 spans 15 residues. The V gene end was trimmed by 3 bases and the J gene end by 8 bases; junction bases not matched to a gene: 10. CDR3 amino acids: CATSDPYGTGGGYTF. In DNA, the CDR3 is TGTGCCACCAGTGATCCCTACGGGACAGGAGGAGGCTACACCTTC.

This clonotype was observed a few times. This chain links TRBV2 with TRBJ2-1; TRBD1 is a possible D gene (5 bases). Between the trimmed V and J ends, which lost 5 bases and 0 bases, there was a span of 8 bases. CDR1 and CDR2 (germline): SNHLY, FYNNEI. The CDR3 sequence is 14 residues long. The CDR3 region has the DNA TGTGCCAGCAGTCAGACAGACTCCTACAATGAGCAGTTCTTC. Amino acid sequence: CASSQTDSYNEQFF.

This clonotype was seen many times. This chain links TRBV20-1 with TRBJ2-3; 9 bases are shared with TRBD1. The CDR3 totals 14 residues. V was clipped by 5 bases and J by 3 bases; unmatched bases: 6. In germline, CDR1 is DFQATT, CDR2 SNEGSKA (reference sequence). The CDR3 DNA follows: TGCAGTGCTTCCTTCGGACAGGGGACAGATACGCAGTATTTT. Residues: CSASFGQGTDTQYF.

DNA for the CDR3: TGCAGTGCTAGAGTGCCCCGCCTAGGAGTCCCAGATACGCAGTATTTT. As protein: CSARVPRLGVPDTQYF. This sequence joins TRBV20-1 and TRBJ2-3; D gene ambiguous. The V and J ends lost 1 base and 4 bases respectively, with 18 bases between them. Germline V gene lookup returns CDR1 DFQATT and CDR2 SNEGSKA (reference sequence). The CDR3 loop spans 16 amino acids.

The rearrangement links TRBV28 to TRBJ2-5; D is uncertain. V was shortened by 2 bases and J by 9 bases, with 13 bases between the two germline ends. Looked up from germline, CDR1 is MDHEN and CDR2 is SYDVKM. The CDR3 is 13 residues long. For the CDR3, the DNA is TGTGCCAGCAGTTTACCCGGGCTTGGGGCCCAGTACTTC. This gives the protein CASSLPGLGAQYF.